Shown below are 2 T cell receptor beta chains from a single sample sequenced in a study of blood T cells in healthy people across ages. PCR was performed a second time for roughly 6 to 12 cycles using a sample-barcoded 5' primer and a J-beta primer mix. TCRdb re-analysed the 5' RACE reads in MiXCR, keeping a single row per CDR3 protein. Found here are some 1.5 million distinct CDR3 sequences, approximately 28% of them singletons; the top ten hold roughly 8%. Sequenced material: blood. These TCRs come from a woman aged 25-40 years in good health.

This clonotype showed up just a few times. The J gene is TRBJ2-1, the V gene TRBV3-1; D ambiguous. CDR1 is LGHDT, CDR2 YNNKEL, per germline (reference sequence). V was cut by 0 bases and J by 5 bases, with 11 bases left in between. This CDR3 is built from 15 residues. In nucleotides, the CDR3 is TGTGCCAGCAGCCAAGATAATGGGCCGCACAATGAGCAGTTCTTC. As protein: CASSQDNGPHNEQFF.

This clonotype has more than one count but fewer than ten. This rearrangement joins TRBV20-1 to TRBJ2-1; D is possibly TRBD2 (6 bases). V shed 3 bases and J shed 6 bases, with 24 bases lying between them. The CDR3 extends over 17 amino acids. Looked up from germline, CDR1 is DFQATT and CDR2 is SNEGSKA (reference sequence). The DNA of the CDR3 is TGCAGTGCTAGCCCCGGGAGTGGATACAGAGGAGTCAATGAGCAGTTCTTC. It specifies CSASPGSGYRGVNEQFF.